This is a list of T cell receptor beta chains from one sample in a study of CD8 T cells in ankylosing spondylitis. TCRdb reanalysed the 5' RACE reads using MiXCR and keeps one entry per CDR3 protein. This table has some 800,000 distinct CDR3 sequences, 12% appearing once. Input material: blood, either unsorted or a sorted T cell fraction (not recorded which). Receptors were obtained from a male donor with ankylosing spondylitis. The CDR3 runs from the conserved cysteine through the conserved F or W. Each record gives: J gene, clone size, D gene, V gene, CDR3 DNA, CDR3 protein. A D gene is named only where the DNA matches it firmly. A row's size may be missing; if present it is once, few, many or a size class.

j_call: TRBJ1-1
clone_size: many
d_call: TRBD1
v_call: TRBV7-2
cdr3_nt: TGTGCCAGCAGCTTAACAGGGGGTTCAGCAGCTTTCTTT
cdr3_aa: CASSLTGGSAAFF

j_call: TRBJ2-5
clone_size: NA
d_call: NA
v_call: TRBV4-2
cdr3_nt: TGTGCCAGCAGCCATATGAGCAGAATGGAGACCCAGTACTTC
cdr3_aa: CASSHMSRMETQYF

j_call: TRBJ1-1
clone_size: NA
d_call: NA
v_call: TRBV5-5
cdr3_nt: TGTGCCAGCACCCGGTGGGTGAACACTGAAGCTTTCTTT
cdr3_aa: CASTRWVNTEAFF

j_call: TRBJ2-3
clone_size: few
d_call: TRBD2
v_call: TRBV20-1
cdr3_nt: TGCAGTGCTAGACTTGGGACTAGCGGCACAGATACGCAGTATTTT
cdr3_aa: CSARLGTSGTDTQYF

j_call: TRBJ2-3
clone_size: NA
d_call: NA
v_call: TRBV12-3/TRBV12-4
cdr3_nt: TGTGCCAGCAGTCCCTCCCCACAGGTATATTTT
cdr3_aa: CASSPSPQVYF

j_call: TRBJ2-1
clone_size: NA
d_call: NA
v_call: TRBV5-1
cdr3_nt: TGCGCCAGCAGCTTGGTGGGTGCGGATGAGCAGTTCTTC
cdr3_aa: CASSLVGADEQFF

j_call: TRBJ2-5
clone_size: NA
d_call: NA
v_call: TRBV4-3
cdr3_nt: TGCGCCAGCAGCCAAGAGTTGAATCAAGAGACCCAGTACTTC
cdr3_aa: CASSQELNQETQYF

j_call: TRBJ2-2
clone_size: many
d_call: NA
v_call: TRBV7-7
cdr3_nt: TGTGCTAGCAGCTCCCGGGCCGGAGAGCTGTTTTTT
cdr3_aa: CASSSRAGELFF

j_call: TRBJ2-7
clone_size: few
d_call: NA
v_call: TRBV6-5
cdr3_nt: TGTGCCAGCAGTTACTCTCCGGGCCCCTACGAGCAGTACTTC
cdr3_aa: CASSYSPGPYEQYF

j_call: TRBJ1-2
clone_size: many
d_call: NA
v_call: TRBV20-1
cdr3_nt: TGCAGTGCCCACTACCCCCCCAACTATGGCTACACCTTC
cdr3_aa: CSAHYPPNYGYTF

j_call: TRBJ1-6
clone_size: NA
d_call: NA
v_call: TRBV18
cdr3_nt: TGTGCCAGCTCACCACCGTTGGCTGAGAACCATAATAATTCACCCCTCCACTTT
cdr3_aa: CASSPPLAENHNNSPLHF

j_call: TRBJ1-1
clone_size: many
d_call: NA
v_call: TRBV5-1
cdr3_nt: TGCGCCAGCAGCTTGGGGTATGGGGACACTGAAGCTTTCTTT
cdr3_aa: CASSLGYGDTEAFF

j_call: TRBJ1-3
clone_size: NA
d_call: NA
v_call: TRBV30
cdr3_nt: TGTGCCTGGAGTGTGTTAAACACCATATATTTT
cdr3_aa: CAWSVLNTIYF

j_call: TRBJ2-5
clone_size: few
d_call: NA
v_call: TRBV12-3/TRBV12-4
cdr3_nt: TGTGCCAGCAGTCCTCCTTTGTACCAAGAGACCCAGTACTTC
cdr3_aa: CASSPPLYQETQYF

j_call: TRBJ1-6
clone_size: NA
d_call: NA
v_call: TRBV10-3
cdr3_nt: TGTGCCATCAGTGAGCGTGAAGTTTTGGCCATGGGAGCTAATTCACCCCTCCACTTT
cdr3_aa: CAISEREVLAMGANSPLHF

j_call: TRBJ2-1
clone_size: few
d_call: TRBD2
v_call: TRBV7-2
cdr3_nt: TGTGCCAGCAGCAAAGCCTGGGCGGGAGCGACTATCAATGAGCAGTTCTTC
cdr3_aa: CASSKAWAGATINEQFF

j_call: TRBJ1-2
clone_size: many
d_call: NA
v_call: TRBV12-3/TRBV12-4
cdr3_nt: TGTGCCAGCAGCTGGGGGAGGGTTGGTGGCTACACCTTC
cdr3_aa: CASSWGRVGGYTF

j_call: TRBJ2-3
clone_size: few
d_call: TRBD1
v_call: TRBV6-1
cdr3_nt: TGTGCCAGCAGGGACAGGGGTTCAGATACGCAGTATTTT
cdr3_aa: CASRDRGSDTQYF

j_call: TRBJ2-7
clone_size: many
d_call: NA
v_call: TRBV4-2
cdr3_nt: TGTGCCAGCAGCCCAGGGGATGGTAATCGCGAGCAGTACTTC
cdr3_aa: CASSPGDGNREQYF

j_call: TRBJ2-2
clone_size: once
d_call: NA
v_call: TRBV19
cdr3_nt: TGTGCCAGTAGTATTCAGGGCCCTAACACCGGGGAGCTGTTTTTT
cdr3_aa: CASSIQGPNTGELFF

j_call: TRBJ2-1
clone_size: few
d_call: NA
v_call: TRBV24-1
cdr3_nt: TGTGCCACCAGTGATCCTCTGGGCCCCAAACATAATGAGCAGTTCTTC
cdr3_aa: CATSDPLGPKHNEQFF

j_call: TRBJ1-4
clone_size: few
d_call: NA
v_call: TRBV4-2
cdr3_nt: TGTGCCAGCAGCCAAGGGCCGATCGAAAAACTGTTTTTT
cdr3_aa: CASSQGPIEKLFF

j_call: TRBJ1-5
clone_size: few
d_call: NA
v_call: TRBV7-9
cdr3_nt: TGTGCCAGCAGCCGGGGGGGAACGGGCAATCAGCCCCAGCATTTT
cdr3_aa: CASSRGGTGNQPQHF

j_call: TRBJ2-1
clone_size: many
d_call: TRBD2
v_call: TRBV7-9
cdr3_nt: TGTGCCAGCGCCCAGCCGCGGGGGGGCAATGAGCAGTTCTTC
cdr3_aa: CASAQPRGGNEQFF

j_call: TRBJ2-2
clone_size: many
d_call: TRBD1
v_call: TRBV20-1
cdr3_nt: TGCAGTGCTAGTCCCGGGACAGGGTTGGACGGGGAGCTGTTTTTT
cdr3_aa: CSASPGTGLDGELFF

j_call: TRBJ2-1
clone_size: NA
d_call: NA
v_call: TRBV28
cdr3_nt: TGTGCCAGCGTCCACCCGGGGGTATACAATGAGCAGTTCTTC
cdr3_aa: CASVHPGVYNEQFF

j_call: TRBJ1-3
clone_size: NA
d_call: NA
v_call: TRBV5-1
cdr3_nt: TGCGCCAGCAGCCCCGGCCCGGCCCAGGGCACCATATATTTT
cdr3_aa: CASSPGPAQGTIYF

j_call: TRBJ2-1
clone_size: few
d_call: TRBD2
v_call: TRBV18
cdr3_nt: TGTGCCAGCTCACCTCGAGGGACTAGCGGGGGGGAATACAATGAGCAGTTCTTC
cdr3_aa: CASSPRGTSGGEYNEQFF

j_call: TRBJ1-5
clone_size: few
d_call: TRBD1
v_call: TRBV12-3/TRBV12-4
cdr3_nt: TGTGCCAGCAGGCTGCGCTCAGGGGGAAGCAATCAGCCCCAGCATTTT
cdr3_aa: CASRLRSGGSNQPQHF

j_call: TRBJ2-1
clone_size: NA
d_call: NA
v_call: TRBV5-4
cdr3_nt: TGTGCCAGCAGCTTAAGTCAGGATATCTCCTACAATGAGCAGTTCTTC
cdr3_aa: CASSLSQDISYNEQFF

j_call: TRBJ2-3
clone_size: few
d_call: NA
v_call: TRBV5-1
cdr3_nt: TGCGCCAGCAGCGGGGGGGGCCGCACAGATACGCAGTATTTT
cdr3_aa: CASSGGGRTDTQYF

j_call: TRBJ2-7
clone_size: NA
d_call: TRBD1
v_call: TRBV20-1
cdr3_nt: TGCAGTGCCCGGACAGGGAAGGGCTACGAGCAGTACTTC
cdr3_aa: CSARTGKGYEQYF

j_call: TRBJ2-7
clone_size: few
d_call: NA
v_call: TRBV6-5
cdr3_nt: TGTGCCAGCAGTTCCCCCGAGGCTAGGGCCACCTACGAGCAGTACTTC
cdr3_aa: CASSSPEARATYEQYF

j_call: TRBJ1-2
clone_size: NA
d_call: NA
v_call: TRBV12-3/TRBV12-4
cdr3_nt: TGTGCCAGCAGTCTCAGGGGTTATTCTTATGGCTACACCTTC
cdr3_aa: CASSLRGYSYGYTF

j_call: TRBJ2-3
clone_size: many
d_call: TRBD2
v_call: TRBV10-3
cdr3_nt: TGTGCCATCAGGATAGCGGGGGGCCATAGCACAGATACGCAGTATTTT
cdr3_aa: CAIRIAGGHSTDTQYF